This TCR beta chain was recovered during a study of shared clonotypes between healthy human individuals. General study findings and limits: Larger richness was generally estimated for naive than memory subsets. Rarefaction analysis demonstrated incomplete sorted-subset sequencing notwithstanding large depth.

Germline values: CDR1 SGHRS, CDR2 YFSETQ. The CDR3 loop spans 13 amino acids. V lost 2 bases, J lost 5 bases, and 10 bases lay in between. This clone showed up just a few times. Its antigen is unknown. Repertoires were generated with immunoSEQ multiplex PCR, while TCRdb's copy carries only in-frame clones and drops some. The repertoire consists of some 2,000,000 clones, with 90% to 97% occurring once and the leading ten covering around 0.13%. Specimen: naive CD4+ T cells sorted from blood. As to subset: CD45RA+ positively selected. This TCR was sampled from a man between 18 and 35 years old in good health. The rearrangement uses TRBV5-1 and TRBJ2-5; D uncertain. The CDR3 here is CASSLSLGETQYF. The CDR3 DNA is TGCGCCAGCAGCTTAAGTCTGGGGGAGACCCAGTACTTC.